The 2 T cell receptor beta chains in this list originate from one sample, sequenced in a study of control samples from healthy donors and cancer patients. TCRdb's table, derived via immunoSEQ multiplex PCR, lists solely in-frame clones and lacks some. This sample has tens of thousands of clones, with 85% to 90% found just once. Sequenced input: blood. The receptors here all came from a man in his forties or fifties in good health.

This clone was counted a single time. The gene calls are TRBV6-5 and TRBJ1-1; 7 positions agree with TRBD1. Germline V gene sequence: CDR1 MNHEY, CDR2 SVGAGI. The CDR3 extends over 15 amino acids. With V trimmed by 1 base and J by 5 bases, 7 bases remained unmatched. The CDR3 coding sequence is TGTGCCAGCAGTTACTTCGGGCAGGGGGAAACTGAAGCTTTCTTT. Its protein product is CASSYFGQGETEAFF.

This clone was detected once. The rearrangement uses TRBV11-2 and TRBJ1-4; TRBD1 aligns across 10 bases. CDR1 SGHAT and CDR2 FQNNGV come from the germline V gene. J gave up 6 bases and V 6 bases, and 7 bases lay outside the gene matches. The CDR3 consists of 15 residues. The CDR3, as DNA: TGTGCCAGCAGTTACCCCGGGACAGGGGATGAAAAACTGTTTTTT. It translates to CASSYPGTGDEKLFF.